This passage covers 28 T cell receptor beta chains from one sample sequenced in a study of T-cell memory formation after mild COVID-19 (dated by TCRdb to the early 2020s). Preparation of the library involved 5' RACE. The sample was run on an Illumina NovaSeq 6000. The raw public data were reprocessed by TCRdb itself: fastp quality trimming at Q25, MiXCR clonotype calling, in-frame beta chains only. Rows are unified per CDR3 protein, each entry keeping the most common DNA and genes. Here the sample has 470,000 or so distinct CDR3 sequences; 20% occur a single time. Roughly 8% of the sample lies in the top ten. Sequences were obtained from PBMCs or a T cell subset sorted from them (not recorded which). The source is an adult woman who had mild COVID-19 (a few samples of this study predate the infection). The sample titles of this study are shuffled in the database, so cell type and time point are left out; the donor was told from shared clones.

The J gene is TRBJ2-1, the V gene TRBV9; a possible D gene is TRBD1 (6 bases). Germline-derived CDR1 and CDR2 are SGDLS and YYNGEE. This CDR3 has 16 residues. V lost 9 bases, J lost 1 base, and 20 bases lay in between. The CDR3 spells CATVGEWTASYNEQFF. In nucleotides, the CDR3 is TGTGCCACCGTAGGGGAGTGGACAGCTTCCTACAATGAGCAGTTCTTC.

This clonotype was picked up a small number of times. The rearrangement joins TRBV3-1 to TRBJ2-7; TRBD2 agrees at 9 bases. V gave up 0 bases and J gave up 3 bases; unmatched junction bases: 12. The CDR3 extends over 18 amino acids. Germline V gene lookup returns CDR1 LGHDT and CDR2 YNNKEL (reference sequence). The CDR3 DNA reads as TGTGCCAGCAGCCAAGAAGGATTCGGACCTAGCGGGGTCTACGAGCAGTACTTC. Translating gives CASSQEGFGPSGVYEQYF.

Here the CDR3 reads CASSYGSGRRIRETQYF. For the CDR3, the DNA is TGTGCCAGCAGCTACGGATCAGGGCGGCGAATTAGAGAGACCCAGTACTTC. The chain joins TRBV5-5 to TRBJ2-5; maybe TRBD1 (5 bases). Between the trimmed V and J ends, which lost 3 bases and 4 bases, there was a span of 22 bases. Germline V CDR1 and CDR2: SGHKS, YYEKEE (reference sequence). This CDR3 has 17 residues. The whole variable domain, remainder taken from reference TRBV5-5 and TRBJ2-5, is DAGVTQSPTHLIKTRGQQVTLRCSPISGHKSVSWYQQVLGQGPQFIFQYYEKEERGRGNFPDRFSARQFPNYSSELNVNALLLGDSALYLCASSYGSGRRIRETQYFGPGTRLLVL.

V and J are TRBV18 and TRBJ2-4; D is uncertain. The CDR3 consists of 14 residues. Germline CDR1 reads KGHSH; CDR2 reads LQKENI. Deletions cut 1 base from V and 1 base from J, with 5 bases between. In DNA form, the CDR3 reads TGTGCCAGCTCACCACGTCAGGCCAAAAACATTCAGTACTTC. The encoded protein is CASSPRQAKNIQYF. The full variable domain, in which reference TRBV18 and TRBJ2-4 provide the parts outside the CDR3, is NAGVMQNPRHLVRRRGQEARLRCSPMKGHSHVYWYRQLPEEGLKFMVYLQKENIIDESGMPKERFSAEFPKEGPSILRIQQVVRGDSAAYFCASSPRQAKNIQYFGAGTRLSVL.

V and J are TRBV7-2 and TRBJ2-2; the D gene is possibly TRBD1 (5 bases). The CDR3 has 15 residues. V dropped 1 base and J dropped 4 bases, with 10 bases sitting between them. CDR1 and CDR2 from the germline V gene are SGHTA and FQGNSA. As DNA, the CDR3 is TGTGCCAGCAGCTTAGGGGGCCACATCACCGGGGAGCTGTTTTTT. Its protein product is CASSLGGHITGELFF.

This rearrangement joins TRBV5-1 to TRBJ2-5; no firm D call. Germline values: CDR1 SGHRS, CDR2 YFSETQ. With 0 bases removed from V and 10 bases from J, the gap between germline ends came to 13 bases. The CDR3 is made up of 13 amino acids. CDR3 sequence reads: CASSLAPRQFQYF. The DNA for the CDR3 is TGCGCCAGCAGCTTGGCCCCGCGGCAGTTCCAGTACTTC.

The V call is TRBV13, the J call TRBJ2-1; the match to TRBD2 covers 9 bases. After removal of 0 bases from V and 4 bases from J, the junction contained 4 bases not matched to a gene. The CDR3 is 16 residues long. Germline CDR1 and CDR2: PRHDT and FYEKMQ (reference sequence). CDR3 residues: CASSLGGTSRYNEQFF. CDR3 bases: TGTGCCAGCAGCTTAGGAGGGACTAGCCGGTACAATGAGCAGTTCTTC.

This chain joins TRBV7-9 and TRBJ1-1, with a possible D match to TRBD1 (6 bases). The CDR3 length is 15 residues. Between the trimmed V and J ends, which lost 1 base and 6 bases, there was a span of 15 bases. CDR1 is SEHNR and CDR2 is FQNEAQ in the germline V gene (reference sequence). The CDR3 loop is CASSLETGPTAEAFF. DNA for the CDR3: TGTGCCAGCAGCTTAGAGACAGGCCCGACCGCTGAAGCTTTCTTT.

V is TRBV12-3 or TRBV12-4 and J is TRBJ1-1; maybe TRBD1 (5 bases). V was trimmed by 2 bases and J by 4 bases, leaving 17 bases between them. The CDR3 extends over 16 amino acids. The CDR3 DNA reads as TGTGCCAGCAGTTTATGGGGGTCTCGACGAGGCACTGAAGCTTTCTTT. It is translated as CASSLWGSRRGTEAFF.

The chain is built from TRBV2 and TRBJ2-7, with 11 bases matching TRBD1. The CDR3 contains 14 residues. V trimming: 4 bases; J trimming: 4 bases; junction bases outside the gene matches: 3. Per germline, CDR1 SNHLY and CDR2 FYNNEI. The CDR3 reads CASSAGQGVYEQYF. For the CDR3, the DNA is TGTGCCAGCAGTGCGGGACAGGGGGTTTACGAGCAGTACTTC. Full variable domain (remainder filled in from reference TRBV2 and TRBJ2-7): EPEVTQTPSHQVTQMGQEVILRCVPISNHLYFYWYRQILGQKVEFLVSFYNNEISEKSEIFDDQFSVERPDGSNFTLKIRSTKLEDSAMYFCASSAGQGVYEQYFGPGTRLTVT.

The rearrangement uses TRBV12-3 or TRBV12-4 and TRBJ2-7; the match to TRBD1 covers 8 bases. CDR3 size: 15 residues. After removal of 3 bases from V and 2 bases from J, the junction contained 6 bases not matched to a gene. The CDR3 sequence: CASSFFSDRAYEQYF. In DNA form, the CDR3 reads TGTGCCAGCAGTTTTTTTTCGGACAGGGCCTACGAGCAGTACTTC.

This sequence joins TRBV4-2 and TRBJ1-2, with a weak D call TRBD1 (5 bases). CDR3 length: 15 amino acids. Trimming removed 0 bases at V and 0 bases at J, with 8 bases between. Germline CDR1 LGHNA, CDR2 YNFKEQ. The CDR3 reads CASSQEYRTNYGYTF. In nucleotides, the CDR3 is TGTGCCAGCAGCCAAGAGTACAGGACTAACTATGGCTACACCTTC.

This clonotype was seen more than once but under ten times. V gene TRBV5-1 combines with J gene TRBJ1-2; D is unresolved. Germline assignment: CDR1 SGHRS and CDR2 YFSETQ. The CDR3 contains 15 residues. The V end was cut by 3 bases, the J end by 4 bases, with 16 bases between. The CDR3 sequence: CASSSQGDKSYGYTF. DNA of the CDR3: TGCGCCAGCAGCTCCCAAGGAGATAAGAGCTATGGCTACACCTTC. Full variable domain (remainder filled in from reference TRBV5-1 and TRBJ1-2): KAGVTQTPRYLIKTRGQQVTLSCSPISGHRSVSWYQQTPGQGLQFLFEYFSETQRNKGNFPGRFSGRQFSNSRSEMNVSTLELGDSALYLCASSSQGDKSYGYTFGSGTRLTVV.

J is TRBJ2-3 and V is TRBV5-6, with unresolved D. Germline CDR1 SGHDT, CDR2 YYEEEE. The CDR3 is 16 residues long. Trimming took off 4 bases at V and 0 bases at J, with 15 bases between the two ends. The CDR3 DNA reads TGTGCCAGCAGCCGAATTTCTGCCCTTAGCACAGATACGCAGTATTTT. Protein product: CASSRISALSTDTQYF.

V is TRBV24-1 and J is TRBJ2-7; a weak D match, TRBD1 (6 bases). CDR3 length: 16 residues. Germline values: CDR1 KGHDR, CDR2 SFDVKD. V dropped 4 bases and J dropped 2 bases, with 17 bases sitting between them. CDR3 sequence reads: CATSDSDRPLAYEQYF. The DNA of the CDR3 is TGTGCCACCAGTGACTCCGACAGGCCTTTGGCCTACGAGCAGTACTTC.

The chain recombines TRBV6-2 or TRBV6-3 with TRBJ2-4, with D possibly called TRBD1 or TRBD2 (5 bases each). Germline V gives CDR1 MNHEY, CDR2 SVGEGT. V was clipped by 0 bases and J by 8 bases, with 11 bases between them. The CDR3 extends over 14 amino acids. The CDR3 DNA reads as TGTGCCAGCAGTTACTCGTGGGGGACGGACATTCAGTACTTC. Translating it yields CASSYSWGTDIQYF.

This clonotype was observed a single time. V gene TRBV18 combines with J gene TRBJ1-2, with D uncertain. CDR1 is KGHSH and CDR2 is LQKENI in the germline V gene. The CDR3 contains 14 residues. V was trimmed by 1 base and J by 6 bases, leaving 12 bases between them. As DNA, the CDR3 is TGTGCCAGCTCACCACAGGAAGGGTATGATGGCTACACCTTC. Its protein is CASSPQEGYDGYTF. The full variable domain, completed using reference TRBV18 and TRBJ1-2, is NAGVMQNPRHLVRRRGQEARLRCSPMKGHSHVYWYRQLPEEGLKFMVYLQKENIIDESGMPKERFSAEFPKEGPSILRIQQVVRGDSAAYFCASSPQEGYDGYTFGSGTRLTVV.

This clonotype was recorded at least ten times. This chain connects TRBV5-1 to TRBJ2-3; the D gene is possibly TRBD2 (5 bases). The CDR3 is 14 amino acids. The germline V gene encodes CDR1 SGHRS and CDR2 YFSETQ. With 4 bases removed from V and 6 bases from J, the gap between germline ends came to 15 bases. The CDR3 DNA follows: TGCGCCAGCAGCGCTTCGGGATGGCTGGATACGCAGTATTTT. It translates to CASSASGWLDTQYF.

V is TRBV28 and J is TRBJ2-5; 8 positions agree with TRBD2. Trimming removed 9 bases from V and 5 bases from J; junction bases left unmatched: 11. Looked up from germline, CDR1 is MDHEN and CDR2 is SYDVKM. This CDR3 has 14 amino acids. As DNA, the CDR3 is TGTGCCAGTCTACCCGGGGGGGCTCGGGAGACCCAGTACTTC. It codes for CASLPGGARETQYF.

There are a few counts of this clonotype. The chain is built from TRBV27 and TRBJ2-7; D may be TRBD2 (5 bases). CDR1 is MNHEY and CDR2 is SMNVEV in the germline V gene (reference sequence). The CDR3 sequence is 14 residues long. The V and J ends lost 7 bases and 0 bases respectively, with 13 bases between them. The CDR3 DNA reads TGTGCCAGCACCCCCATGAGCGGCTCCTACGAGCAGTACTTC. This sequence encodes CASTPMSGSYEQYF.

Only a few counts were recorded for this clonotype. The chain combines TRBV5-6 with TRBJ2-1; 8 nucleotides line up with TRBD1. Germline V gene lookup returns CDR1 SGHDT and CDR2 YYEEEE. The CDR3 loop spans 15 amino acids. The V segment lost 4 bases and the J segment 2 bases; nucleotides outside the gene matches: 5. In nucleotides, the CDR3 is TGTGCCAGCAGCCCGGACAGGGAACCCTACAATGAGCAGTTCTTC. This translates into CASSPDREPYNEQFF.

The V gene is TRBV20-1, the J gene TRBJ2-7, with a weak D call TRBD2 (6 bases). This CDR3 is 14 amino acids long. The V and J ends lost 0 bases and 3 bases respectively, with 12 bases between them. Germline lookup yields CDR1 DFQATT and CDR2 SNEGSKA (reference sequence). The CDR3 DNA reads TGCAGTGCTAGAGATATGGGGGGAGGCTACGAGCAGTACTTC. Translation: CSARDMGGGYEQYF.

V and J are TRBV20-1 and TRBJ2-7; 9 bases fit TRBD2. This CDR3 is built from 15 residues. Per the germline V gene, CDR1 is DFQATT and CDR2 is SNEGSKA (reference sequence). V lost 0 bases to trimming and J lost 7 bases; unmatched junction nucleotides: 10. CDR3 DNA sequence: TGCAGTGCTAGAGATCTCGCTAGCGGGGTTGGGGAGCAGTACTTC. This codes for CSARDLASGVGEQYF.

This sequence joins TRBV7-3 and TRBJ2-3; either TRBD1 or TRBD2 may fit D (5 bases each). From germline, CDR1 is SGHTA and CDR2 FQGTGA. V lost 2 bases and J lost 2, with 8 bases in between. The CDR3 contains 14 residues. CDR3 loop: CASSLWGITDTQYF. The CDR3 bases are TGTGCCAGCAGCTTATGGGGGATCACAGATACGCAGTATTTT.

This clonotype was observed a handful of times. The chain carries TRBV12-3 or TRBV12-4 and TRBJ1-5; D gene ambiguous. V lost 1 base and J lost 1, with 11 bases in between. The CDR3 spans 16 residues. The CDR3 nucleotides read TGTGCCAGCAGTTTAGTACACGGGGAAAGCAATCAGCCCCAGCATTTT. Its protein product is CASSLVHGESNQPQHF.

This clonotype was seen a few times. The chain uses TRBV7-2 and TRBJ1-1, with D maybe TRBD1 (5 bases). The CDR3 runs 16 residues. The V gene's germline CDR1 is SGHTA and CDR2 FQGNSA. V lost 1 base, J lost 2 bases, and 14 bases lay in between. In DNA form, the CDR3 reads TGTGCCAGCAGCTTAGGGGTCGGCAGGGCAAACACTGAAGCTTTCTTT. This sequence encodes CASSLGVGRANTEAFF.

This clonotype turned up a few times. The V gene is TRBV30, the J gene TRBJ2-5; D is ambiguous. There are 12 residues in the CDR3. The germline V gene has CDR1 GTSNPN and CDR2 SVGIG (reference sequence). The V end lost 4 bases, the J end lost 4 bases, and 10 bases lay between the germline ends. The DNA of the CDR3 is TGTGCCTGGAACCCATCGGGAGAGACCCAGTACTTC. It specifies CAWNPSGETQYF.

This clonotype occurred a few times. The chain combines TRBV4-3 with TRBJ2-1; D not resolved. Germline CDR1 and CDR2: LGHNA and YSLEER. V lost 0 bases and J 8 bases, leaving 17 bases between the germline ends. The CDR3 consists of 16 residues. Here the CDR3 reads CASSQDYLGIAYEQFF. The CDR3 bases are TGCGCCAGCAGCCAAGATTACCTAGGAATAGCCTATGAGCAGTTCTTC.